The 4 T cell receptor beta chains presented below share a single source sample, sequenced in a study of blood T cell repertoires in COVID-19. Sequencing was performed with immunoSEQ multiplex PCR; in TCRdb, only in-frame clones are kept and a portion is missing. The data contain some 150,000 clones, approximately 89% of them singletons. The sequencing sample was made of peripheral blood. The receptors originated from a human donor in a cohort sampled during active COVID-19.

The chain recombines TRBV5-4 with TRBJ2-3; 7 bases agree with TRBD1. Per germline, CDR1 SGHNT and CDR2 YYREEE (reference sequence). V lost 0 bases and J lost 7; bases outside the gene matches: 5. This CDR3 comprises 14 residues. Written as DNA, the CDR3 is TGTGCCAGCAGCTTGGGACTACAGGGGAATACGCAGTATTTT. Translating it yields CASSLGLQGNTQYF.

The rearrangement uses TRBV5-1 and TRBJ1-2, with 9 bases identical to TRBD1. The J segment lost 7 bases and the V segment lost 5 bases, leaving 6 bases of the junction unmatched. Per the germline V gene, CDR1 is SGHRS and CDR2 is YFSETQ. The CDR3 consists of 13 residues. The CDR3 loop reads CASSITGGIGYTF. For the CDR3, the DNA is TGCGCCAGCAGTATCACAGGGGGCATTGGCTACACCTTC.

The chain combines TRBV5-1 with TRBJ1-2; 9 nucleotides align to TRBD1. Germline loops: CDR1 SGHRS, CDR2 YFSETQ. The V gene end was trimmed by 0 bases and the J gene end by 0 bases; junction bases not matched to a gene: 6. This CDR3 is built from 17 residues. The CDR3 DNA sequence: TGCGCCAGCAGCTTGGTCACAGGGGGCGCGTCTAACTATGGCTACACCTTC. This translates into CASSLVTGGASNYGYTF.

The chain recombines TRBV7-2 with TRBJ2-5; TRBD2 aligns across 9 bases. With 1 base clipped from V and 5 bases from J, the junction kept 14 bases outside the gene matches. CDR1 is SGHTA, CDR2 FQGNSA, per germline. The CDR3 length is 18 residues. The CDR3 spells CASSLGHAGGQGEETQYF. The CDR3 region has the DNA TGTGCCAGCAGCTTAGGGCATGCGGGGGGGCAAGGGGAGGAGACCCAGTACTTC.